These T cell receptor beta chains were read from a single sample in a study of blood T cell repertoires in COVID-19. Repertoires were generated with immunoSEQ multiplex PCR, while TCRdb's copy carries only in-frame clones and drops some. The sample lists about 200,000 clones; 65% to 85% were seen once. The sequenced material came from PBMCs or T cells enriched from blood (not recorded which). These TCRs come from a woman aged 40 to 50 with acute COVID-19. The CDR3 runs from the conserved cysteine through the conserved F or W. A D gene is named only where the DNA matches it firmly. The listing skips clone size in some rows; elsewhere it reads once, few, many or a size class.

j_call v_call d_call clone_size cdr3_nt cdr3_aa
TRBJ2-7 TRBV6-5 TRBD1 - TGTGCCAGCAGCCGACAGGGGGGGATGTCTTACGAGCAGTACTTC CASSRQGGMSYEQYF
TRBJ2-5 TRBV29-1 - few TGCAGCGTCGCCCTCAGGGGGAGGCAAGAGACCCAGTACTTC CSVALRGRQETQYF
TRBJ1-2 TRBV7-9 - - TGTGCCAGCAGCGTACCCAAAGGGGTAGCTCCTGGCTACACCTTC CASSVPKGVAPGYTF
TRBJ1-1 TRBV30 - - TGTGCCTGGAGTCCCTCGAACACTGAAGCTTTCTTT CAWSPSNTEAFF
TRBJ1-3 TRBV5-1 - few TGCGCCAGCAGCTTGCGTTCGGGACCGGGGGAGGACACCATATATTTT CASSLRSGPGEDTIYF
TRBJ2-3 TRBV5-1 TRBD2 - TGCGCCAGCAGCTTCTCAAGGGCTAGCGGGAGGGCCAGAGATACGCAGTATTTT CASSFSRASGRARDTQYF
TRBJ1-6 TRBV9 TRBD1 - TGTGCCAGCAGCGTAGATTCAGGGGGCAACTCACCCCTCCACTTT CASSVDSGGNSPLHF
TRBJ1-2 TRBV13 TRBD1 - TGTGCCAGCAGCTTGACGCCCCCCAACAGGGGGAACGGCTACACCTTC CASSLTPPNRGNGYTF
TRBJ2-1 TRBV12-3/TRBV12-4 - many TGTGCCAGCAGTTTACAGGGGCTCAATGAGCAGTTCTTC CASSLQGLNEQFF
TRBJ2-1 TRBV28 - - TGTGCCAGCAGTTCCGGACAGAGCTCCTACAATGAGCAGTTCTTC CASSSGQSSYNEQFF
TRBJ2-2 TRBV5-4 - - TGTGCCAGCAGCGCGGGGATCGGGGAGCTGTTTTTT CASSAGIGELFF
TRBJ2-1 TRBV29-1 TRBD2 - TGCAGCGCCTTGGAAGCGGGGGCCAAGAATGAGCAGTTCTTC CSALEAGAKNEQFF
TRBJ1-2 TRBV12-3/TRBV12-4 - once TGTGCCAGCAGTACTGACATGAACTATGGCTACACCTTC CASSTDMNYGYTF
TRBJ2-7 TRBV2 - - TGTGCCAGCAGAGGGGGAGGGTCCTACGAGCAGTACTTC CASRGGGSYEQYF
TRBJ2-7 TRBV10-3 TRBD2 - TGTGCCATCAGTGAGAGGCGGGAGTCCTCCTACGAGCAGTACTTC CAISERRESSYEQYF
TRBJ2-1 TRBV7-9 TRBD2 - TGTGCCAGCAGCTCGTCCGGGACTAGCGGGAGGTTACAGTTCTTC CASSSSGTSGRLQFF
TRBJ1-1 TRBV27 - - TGTGCCAGCAGACTAGGGGGGGTCACTGAAGCTTTCTTT CASRLGGVTEAFF
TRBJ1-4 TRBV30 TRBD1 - TGTGCCTGGTCCGGGACAGCAAATGAAAAACTGTTTTTT CAWSGTANEKLFF
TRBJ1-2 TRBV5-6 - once TGTGCCAGCAGCTTAATTACGGGCTATGGCTACACCTTC CASSLITGYGYTF
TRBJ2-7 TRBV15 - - TGTGCCACCAGCAGAGATCGGAGCTCCTACGAGCAGTACTTC CATSRDRSSYEQYF
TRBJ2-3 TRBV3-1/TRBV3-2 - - TGTGCCAGCAGCCAAGACCTAGCGAGAGATACGCAGTATTTT CASSQDLARDTQYF
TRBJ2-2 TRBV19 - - TGTGCCAGCAGGCCGCAGGTTAACACCGGGGAGCTGTTTTTT CASRPQVNTGELFF
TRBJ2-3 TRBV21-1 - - TGTGCCAGCAGCAAAGCCCTCAGCGCTTGGCTGACTAGCACAGATACGCAGTATTTT CASSKALSAWLTSTDTQYF
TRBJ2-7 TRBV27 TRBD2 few TGTGCCAGCACCCCTCGCCGGGGCGGGAGTGCTTACGAGCAGTACTTC CASTPRRGGSAYEQYF
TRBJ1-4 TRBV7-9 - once TGTGCCAGCAGCTTAGGAGGGTATCAAGAAAAACTGTTTTTT CASSLGGYQEKLFF
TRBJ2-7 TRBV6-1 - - TGTGCCAGCAGTGAAGCGGGCAGGCCTGTAATCTACGAGCAGTACTTC CASSEAGRPVIYEQYF
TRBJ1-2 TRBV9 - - TGTGCCAGCAGCGTCTATCTAGGGGGGGGCTATGGCTACACCTTC CASSVYLGGGYGYTF
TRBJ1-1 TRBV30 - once TGTGCCTGGAGAACAGGACCAGGGTCTGAAGCTTTCTTT CAWRTGPGSEAFF
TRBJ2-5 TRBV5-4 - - TGTGCCAGCAGCTTGAGGGGCAGCCAAGAGACCCAGTACTTC CASSLRGSQETQYF
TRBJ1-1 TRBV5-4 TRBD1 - TGTGCCAGCAGCTTGATGCAGGGGGGTAACACTGAAGCTTTCTTT CASSLMQGGNTEAFF
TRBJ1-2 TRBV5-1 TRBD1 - TGCGCCAGCAGCTTGGAGGGGACAGGGTTTGGCTACACCTTC CASSLEGTGFGYTF
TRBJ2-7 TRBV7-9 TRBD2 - TGTGCCAGCAGCTTAGACGGGAGGGTCTACGAGCAGTACTTC CASSLDGRVYEQYF
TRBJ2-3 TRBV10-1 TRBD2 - TGCGCCAGCAGTGAGCGACTAGCGGGGGGCACAGATACGCAGTATTTT CASSERLAGGTDTQYF
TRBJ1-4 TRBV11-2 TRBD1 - TGTGCCAGCAGCTCAGGAGGAGGGGGCGGCCTAACTAATGAAAAACTGTTTTTT CASSSGGGGGLTNEKLFF
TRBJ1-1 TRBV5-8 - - TGTGCCAGCAGCTTGGGGGAGAATGTAAACGCGGCTTTCTTT CASSLGENVNAAFF
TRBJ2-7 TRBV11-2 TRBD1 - TGTGCCAGCAACCCCGGGACAGGGACCTACGAGCAGTACTTC CASNPGTGTYEQYF
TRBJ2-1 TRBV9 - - TGTGCCAGCAGCCCCCGGACCGGTGGGGGCTATGAGCAGTTCTTC CASSPRTGGGYEQFF
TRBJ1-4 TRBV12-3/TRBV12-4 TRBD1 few TGTGCCAGCAGTCGGGGAGACAGGGAACTGTTTTTT CASSRGDRELFF
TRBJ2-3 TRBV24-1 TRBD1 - TGTGCCACCAGGTCGGACAGGGAAAGCACAGATACGCAGTATTTT CATRSDRESTDTQYF
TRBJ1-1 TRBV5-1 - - TGCGCCAGCAGCTTGGCCGGGGGGAGGAACACTGAAGCTTTCTTT CASSLAGGRNTEAFF